The present T cell receptor (beta chain) was sequenced within a study of blood T cells in healthy people across ages. Background on the study: There was about one barcoded beta molecule captured by template switching per two T cells.

The CDR3 spans 13 residues. Trimming pared 5 bases from V and 6 bases from J, leaving 10 bases between. CDR1 is SGHVS and CDR2 is FNYEAQ in the germline V gene. This clonotype turned up a few times. Its target is unknown. The second PCR ran about 7 to 12 cycles with a sample-barcoded 5' primer and J-beta primers. TCRdb re-derived calls from the 5' RACE reads in MiXCR, one entry per CDR3 protein. The data contain around 670,000 distinct CDR3 sequences, approximately 30% of them seen just once; the ten biggest clones take up 15% to 18%. Points from the study as a whole: Any conclusive comparison of naive versus antigen-experienced cells was prevented by using unsorted PBMCs.

There were at least 6 micrograms of total RNA extracted from every sample. The TCR sequence derives from an elderly woman in good health. Source material: blood. The chain couples TRBV7-6 to TRBJ2-2; D may be TRBD2 (6 bases). CDR3 nucleotide sequence: TGTGCCAGCAGCCGCCCGGGGGCCGGGGAGCTGTTTTTT. This translates into CASSRPGAGELFF.